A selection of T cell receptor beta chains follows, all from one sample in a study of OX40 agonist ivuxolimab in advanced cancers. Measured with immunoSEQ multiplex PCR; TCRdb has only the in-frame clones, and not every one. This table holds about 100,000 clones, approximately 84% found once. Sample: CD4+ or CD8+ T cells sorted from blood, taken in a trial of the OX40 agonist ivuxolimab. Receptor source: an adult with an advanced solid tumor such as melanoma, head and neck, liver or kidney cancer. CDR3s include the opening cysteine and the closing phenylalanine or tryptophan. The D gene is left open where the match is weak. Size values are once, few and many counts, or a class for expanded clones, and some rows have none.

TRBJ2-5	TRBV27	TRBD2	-	CASSFWRERVETQYF	TGTGCCAGCAGTTTCTGGCGGGAGAGGGTAGAGACCCAGTACTTC
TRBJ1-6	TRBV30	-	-	CAWSRWGGPTLYNSPLHF	TGTGCCTGGAGTAGGTGGGGGGGCCCGACCCTCTATAATTCACCCCTCCACTTT
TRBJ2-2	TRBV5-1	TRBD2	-	CASSLAEGGTGELFF	TGCGCCAGCAGCTTGGCCGAGGGAGGGACCGGGGAGCTGTTTTTT
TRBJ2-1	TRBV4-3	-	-	CASSQGWPDSAPNEQFF	TGCGCCAGCAGCCAAGGTTGGCCGGACAGTGCGCCTAATGAGCAGTTCTTC
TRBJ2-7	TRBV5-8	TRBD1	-	CASSLVDRGFNEQYF	TGTGCCAGCAGCTTGGTGGACAGGGGTTTCAACGAGCAGTACTTC
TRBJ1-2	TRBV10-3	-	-	CAISEAQGHGYTF	TGTGCCATCAGTGAAGCACAGGGACATGGCTACACCTTC
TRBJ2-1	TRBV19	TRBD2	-	CASSPQVSGAYNEQFF	TGTGCCAGTAGTCCTCAGGTTAGCGGGGCCTACAATGAGCAGTTCTTC
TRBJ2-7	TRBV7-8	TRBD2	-	CASSSAGALSYEQYF	TGTGCCAGCAGTTCAGCGGGAGCCCTCTCCTACGAGCAGTACTTC
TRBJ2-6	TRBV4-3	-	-	CASSAGDPGANVLTF	TGCGCCAGCAGCGCAGGGGATCCTGGGGCCAACGTCCTGACTTTC
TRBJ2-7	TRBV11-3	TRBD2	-	CAPIPREGGEQYF	TGTGCCCCAATCCCGCGGGAGGGGGGCGAGCAGTACTTC
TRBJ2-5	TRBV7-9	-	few	CASSLTTVPGWETQYF	TGTGCCAGCAGCCTCACGACCGTCCCAGGGTGGGAGACCCAGTACTTC
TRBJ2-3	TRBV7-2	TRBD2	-	CASSLVGGGTPSTDTQYF	TGTGCCAGCAGCTTAGTGGGCGGGGGGACCCCTAGCACAGATACGCAGTATTTT
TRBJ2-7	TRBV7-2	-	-	CASSLARVHEQYF	TGTGCCAGCAGCTTAGCCAGGGTACACGAGCAGTACTTC
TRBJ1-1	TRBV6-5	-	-	CASSRYLTGNTEAFF	TGTGCCAGCAGTCGCTACTTGACAGGGAACACTGAAGCTTTCTTT
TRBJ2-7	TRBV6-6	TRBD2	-	CASGLADEQYF	TGTGCCAGCGGACTAGCTGACGAGCAGTACTTC
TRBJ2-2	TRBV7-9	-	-	CASSLTQTNTGELFF	TGTGCCAGCAGCTTAACGCAGACGAACACCGGGGAGCTGTTTTTT
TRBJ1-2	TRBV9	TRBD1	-	CASSAADRVGGYTF	TGTGCCAGCAGCGCGGCAGACAGGGTTGGTGGCTACACCTTC
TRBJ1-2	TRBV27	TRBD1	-	CASSSTGGSQGYTF	TGTGCCAGCAGTTCGACAGGGGGCTCTCAGGGCTACACCTTC
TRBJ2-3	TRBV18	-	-	CASRKDGGPSTDTQYF	TGTGCCAGTCGGAAAGACGGGGGGCCGAGCACAGATACGCAGTATTTT
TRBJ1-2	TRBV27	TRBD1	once	CASSSWTGGEGYTF	TGTGCCAGCAGTTCCTGGACAGGCGGGGAGGGCTACACCTTC
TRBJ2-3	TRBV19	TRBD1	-	CASSIGRGQGTDTQYF	TGTGCCAGTAGTATAGGGCGGGGACAGGGGACAGATACGCAGTATTTT
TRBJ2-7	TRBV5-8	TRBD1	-	CASSQDRGGTYEQYF	TGTGCCAGCAGCCAGGACAGGGGTGGGACCTACGAGCAGTACTTC
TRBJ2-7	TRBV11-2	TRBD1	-	CASSLAQGVEQYF	TGTGCCAGCAGCTTAGCCCAGGGGGTCGAGCAGTACTTC
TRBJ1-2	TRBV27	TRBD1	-	CASSYRGTYGYTF	TGTGCCAGCAGTTACAGGGGTACCTATGGCTACACCTTC
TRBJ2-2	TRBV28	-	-	CASGLGQNTGELFF	TGTGCCAGTGGATTGGGGCAGAACACCGGGGAGCTGTTTTTT
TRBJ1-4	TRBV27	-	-	CASSYSGTGNEKLFF	TGTGCCAGCAGTTATTCTGGGACCGGTAATGAAAAACTGTTTTTT
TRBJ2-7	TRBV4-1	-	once	CASSPRGEATYEQYF	TGCGCCAGCAGCCCGAGGGGGGAGGCCACCTACGAGCAGTACTTC
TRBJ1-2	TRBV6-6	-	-	CASSYPTDYGYTF	TGTGCCAGCAGTTACCCGACAGACTATGGCTACACCTTC
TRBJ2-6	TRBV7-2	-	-	CASSLVLGLTMSGANVLTF	TGTGCCAGCAGCTTAGTTCTAGGGCTTACCATGTCTGGGGCCAACGTCCTGACTTTC
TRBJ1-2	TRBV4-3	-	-	CASSQDGSEDYGYTF	TGCGCCAGCAGCCAAGACGGGTCCGAGGACTATGGCTACACCTTC
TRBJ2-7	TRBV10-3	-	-	CASSPGGNSYEQYF	TGTGCCAGCAGCCCCGGGGGCAACTCCTACGAGCAGTACTTC
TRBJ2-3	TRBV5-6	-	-	CASSRNRYSAGTDTQYF	TGTGCCAGCAGCCGGAACCGGTACTCAGCGGGCACAGATACGCAGTATTTT
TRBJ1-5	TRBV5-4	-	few	CASSPSTGTNQPQHF	TGTGCCAGCAGCCCTAGCACAGGGACAAATCAGCCCCAGCATTTT
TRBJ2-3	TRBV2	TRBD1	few	CASSDPDRAAQYF	TGTGCCAGCAGTGACCCAGACAGGGCGGCGCAGTATTTT
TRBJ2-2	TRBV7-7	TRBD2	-	CASSPLADTGELFF	TGTGCCAGCAGCCCGCTAGCGGACACCGGGGAGCTGTTTTTT
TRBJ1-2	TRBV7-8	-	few	CASSLTGTAYGYTF	TGTGCCAGCAGCTTAACCGGGACGGCCTATGGCTACACCTTC
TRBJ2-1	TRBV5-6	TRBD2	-	CASSSPGSAGKYNEQFF	TGTGCCAGCAGCTCCCCGGGGTCAGCGGGAAAATACAATGAGCAGTTCTTC
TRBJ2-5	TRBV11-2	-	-	CASSLVASRIDETQYF	TGTGCCAGCAGCTTAGTGGCCAGCCGAATAGATGAGACCCAGTACTTC
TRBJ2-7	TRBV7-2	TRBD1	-	CASLLWDSSYEQYF	TGTGCCAGCTTACTCTGGGACAGCTCCTACGAGCAGTACTTC
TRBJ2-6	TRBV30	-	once	CAWSVLGAGANVLTF	TGTGCCTGGAGTGTACTCGGGGCTGGGGCCAACGTCCTGACTTTC
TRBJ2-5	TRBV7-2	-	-	CASRGLETQYF	TGTGCCAGCCGGGGGTTGGAGACCCAGTACTTC
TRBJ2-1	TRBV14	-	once	CASSLVYGDEQFF	TGTGCCAGCAGCCTCGTATATGGCGATGAGCAGTTCTTC
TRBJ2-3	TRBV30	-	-	CAWSPRASLTDTQYF	TGTGCCTGGAGTCCCCGAGCCAGTTTGACAGATACGCAGTATTTT
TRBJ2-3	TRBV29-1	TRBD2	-	CSGGRGQDTQYF	TGCAGCGGCGGGAGGGGTCAAGATACGCAGTATTTT
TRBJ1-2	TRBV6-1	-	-	CASSGVGYGYTF	TGTGCCAGCAGTGGGGTGGGCTATGGCTACACCTTC
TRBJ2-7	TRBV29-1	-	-	CSVAGIAWSSYEQYF	TGCAGCGTTGCGGGGATAGCGTGGAGCTCCTACGAGCAGTACTTC